This TCR beta chain was recovered during a study of cytomegalovirus exposure and HLA in healthy donors. The PCR ran on 60 Vbeta and 13 Jbeta primers. Measured with immunoSEQ multiplex PCR; TCRdb has only the in-frame clones, and not every one. The sample comprises some 200,000 clones, 75% to 80% of which are singletons, and roughly 1.9% rests with the top ten. CDR1 is LGHNA and CDR2 is YSLEER in the germline V gene. V was trimmed by 3 bases and J by 1 base, leaving 10 bases between them. CDR3 length equals 15 residues. Input material: PBMCs. This chain uses TRBV4-3 with TRBJ2-1; D not certain. This sequence was found in a man aged 18 to 30 in good health and CMV-seronegative. The DNA for the CDR3 is TGCGCCAGCAGCCAGGCCGCGACTTCCTACAATGAGCAGTTCTTC. As protein: CASSQAATSYNEQFF.